This T cell receptor (beta chain) came from a study of Graves' ophthalmopathy and Graves' hyperthyroidism. Across the whole study: The authors defined stable hyperthyroidism as no ophthalmopathy within 18 months of follow-up.

With V trimmed by 6 bases and J by 2 bases, 7 bases remained unmatched. The CDR3 is made up of 16 amino acids. In germline, CDR1 is MNHNS, CDR2 SASEGT. Whole-study findings and limits: Blood was where most expanded thyroid clonotypes above 0.001 frequency also turned up. Discrimination between ophthalmopathy and stable hyperthyroidism by a 13-signature model showed roughly 85% sensitivity and about 80% specificity.

With respect to this clonotype: Its antigen is unknown. The missing conserved phenylalanine or tryptophan at the end of this CDR3 makes a read error likely.

The study amplified TCR beta CDR3 regions using RNA transcripts. The library came from an HTBI-primed first-round RT-PCR and a second-round multiplex PCR. Using its own MiXCR run on the multiplex PCR reads, TCRdb lists one record per CDR3 protein. The repertoire holds around 1,000,000 distinct CDR3 sequences, with 35% to 45% as singletons. Excluded were patients with other autoimmune diseases, uncontrolled infections, pregnancy or lactation. The V gene is TRBV6-1, the J gene TRBJ2-5; TRBD2 matches at 12 bases. Specimen: peripheral blood or thyroid tissue (not recorded which). The origin of this receptor is an adult man with Graves' hyperthyroidism. The DNA for the CDR3 is TGTGCCAGCAGCCCCAATACTAGCGGGGGGCAAGAGACCCAGTACATC. This gives the protein CASSPNTSGGQETQYI.